This T cell receptor beta chain came from a study of T cells after yellow fever vaccination (dated 2019 in TCRdb). Notes on the research overall: The SMART-Seq v4 Ultra Low Input RNA kit was used to prepare libraries from fractions with low cell numbers. To follow T-cell clones before and after both primary and booster YFV17D yellow fever vaccination, bulk TCR alpha and beta repertoires underwent longitudinal sequencing. The cohort comprised two healthy male donors, one aged 18 to 29 and one aged 30 to 39 years. Blood samples were taken at several timepoints before and after primary and secondary immunization, and bulk PBMC replicates and cell subsets were isolated.

The full study reports these points: Compared with the primary T-cell response, the secondary T-cell response was weaker but faster, peaking on day 5 rather than day 15. Computational filtering was needed because FACS-sorted repertoires could contain abundant contaminating clonotypes from the bulk population. A small fraction of clonotypes showed up in both the CD4 and CD8 compartments, probably as a result of convergent recombination. After the booster, most clones that had expanded after primary vaccination were detected again (over 95% of CD4 and roughly 86% of CD8), suggesting broad maintenance of memory. Because only a couple of donors were included in the study, the extent to which the findings can be generalized is limited.

The CDR3 goes from the cysteine to the phenylalanine over 16 residues. The CDR3 DNA has 48 bases and is translated from base 1. For CDR1 and CDR2, the germline V gene lists MNHNS and SASEGT. V sheds 5 bases and J sheds 6 bases, leaving 19 bases between their ends. Reads for this sample came from an Illumina NovaSeq 6000. TCR cDNA was synthesized by 5'RACE template switching, through which a universal primer site and unique molecular identifiers were introduced. cDNA synthesis was primed from both the TCR alpha and TCR beta constant segments. Library amplification involved two PCR steps, and the second step added sample barcodes and sequencing adapters. Sequencing of the libraries was done on either Illumina HiSeq 2500 (2x100 bp) or NovaSeq (2x150 bp). The published analysis was carried out like this. Reads were demultiplexed and collapsed into UMI consensus sequences with MIGEC, and V(D)J alignment was performed with MiXCR. Using edgeR on replicate PBMC samples, clonotypes were called vaccine-responding if FDR was below 0.01 and the log2 fold change was above 5 up to day 15. CD4 or CD8 identity was assigned to each bulk clonotype according to whether the clonotype was present at higher abundance in the sequenced CD4 repertoire or the sequenced CD8 repertoire. TCRdb ran its own pipeline on the public reads, namely fastp trimming at Q25 and MiXCR clone calling, and kept in-frame beta chains. Every entry covers one CDR3 protein and lists the most common genes and DNA from its rows. The V and J calls reflect TCRdb's pipeline rather than the authors' work. The sample has hundreds of thousands of distinct CDR3 sequences on record, around 12% of them singletons. About 3% of the sample is taken by the ten largest.

The treatment or condition label here, explained by the study, means: live attenuated yellow fever vaccine strain. PBMCs were isolated from peripheral blood using a standard Ficoll-Paque protocol. CD4 and CD8 T-cell fractions were isolated with Dynabeads CD4 and CD8 positive selection kits. TriZol was used to extract RNA from bulk PBMCs, from CD4 and CD8 fractions, and from dextramer-positive and dextramer-negative fractions. There are a few counts of this clonotype. Its binding antigen is unknown. The record has no base qualities; no much larger clone is one base away. The TCR originated in a man aged 18 to 35 who received the YFV17D yellow fever vaccine. Recombination connected TRBV6-1 to TRBJ2-2; the D gene lacks a confident call. The sample consisted of CD4+ T cells sorted from PBMCs, taken 15 days after the yellow fever booster vaccination. CDR3 sequence: CASSRWTLGSPGELFF. The DNA sequence reads TGTGCCAGCAGTCGGTGGACCCTGGGATCTCCCGGGGAGCTGTTTTTT.